One and the same sample provided the 32 T cell receptor beta chains below, sequenced in a study of siplizumab effects on memory and regulatory T cells. Profiled with immunoSEQ multiplex PCR; TCRdb holds only in-frame clones, not every one. Of under 130,000 clones in the sample, about 92% were seen once. Sequenced material: CD4+ T cells sorted from blood. These receptor sequences come from a human donor in good health.

The genes are TRBV2 and TRBJ2-7; D may be TRBD1 or TRBD2 (5 bases each). CDR1 and CDR2 from the germline V gene are SNHLY and FYNNEI. Trimming cost V 4 bases and J 6 bases, with 13 bases left between them. The CDR3 sequence is 13 residues long. The CDR3 DNA follows: TGTGCCAGCAGTGCTGGGGGAGCGGCCGAGCAGTACTTC. Protein product: CASSAGGAAEQYF.

The V call is TRBV19, the J call TRBJ2-3; 9 bases agree with TRBD1. Germline V gives CDR1 LNHDA, CDR2 SQIVND (reference sequence). This CDR3 is built from 15 residues. Trimming cost V 4 bases and J 1 base; bases outside gene matches: 3. The CDR3 region is CASSTRTGGTDTQYF. As DNA, the CDR3 is TGTGCCAGTAGTACCCGGACAGGGGGCACAGATACGCAGTATTTT.

The rearrangement uses TRBV9 and TRBJ2-1; 8 positions match TRBD2. Germline assignment: CDR1 SGDLS and CDR2 YYNGEE. With 10 bases clipped from V and 9 bases from J, the junction kept 15 bases outside the gene matches. CDR3 length: 14 amino acids. The CDR3 protein is CAGSPGTSIGEQFF. The CDR3 DNA reads as TGTGCCGGAAGCCCCGGGACTAGTATTGGTGAGCAGTTCTTC.

V gene TRBV7-6 combines with J gene TRBJ1-1; D not resolved. Trimming pared 5 bases from V and 2 bases from J, leaving 15 bases between. The CDR3 has 15 amino acids. Looked up from germline, CDR1 is SGHVS and CDR2 is FNYEAQ. CDR3 amino acids: CASSLREAANTEAFF. CDR3 DNA sequence: TGTGCCAGCAGCCTTCGGGAGGCAGCTAACACTGAAGCTTTCTTT.

The chain recombines TRBV18 with TRBJ2-2; D not certain. V was shortened by 1 base and J by 1 base, with 1 base between the two germline ends. CDR3 length equals 13 residues. Germline values: CDR1 KGHSH, CDR2 LQKENI. CDR3 sequence: CASSPLNTGELFF. The CDR3 bases are TGTGCCAGCTCACCACTGAACACCGGGGAGCTGTTTTTT.

The chain couples TRBV2 to TRBJ2-4; the match to TRBD2 covers 13 bases. CDR1 and CDR2 from the germline V gene are SNHLY and FYNNEI. The CDR3 spans 14 residues. V gave up 6 bases and J gave up 11 bases; unmatched junction bases: 7. This CDR3 is CASRPGLAGVLQYF. In nucleotides, the CDR3 is TGTGCCAGCAGGCCCGGACTAGCGGGAGTCCTTCAGTACTTC.

CDR3 bases: TGTGCTAGTGGTTTGGTCCCCATTACAGGGTGTAGCAATCAGCCCCAGCATTTT. It codes for CASGLVPITGCSNQPQHF. The V and J genes are TRBV12-5 and TRBJ1-5; tentative D call: TRBD1 (6 bases). Trimming left V 0 bases short and J 0 bases short, with 15 bases between. CDR1 LGHNT and CDR2 FRNRAP come from the germline V gene. CDR3 size: 18 residues.

The genes are TRBV10-2 and TRBJ2-7; D gene unclear. The CDR3 length is 14 residues. Germline CDR1 is WSHSY and CDR2 is SAAADI. The V and J ends lost 0 bases and 3 bases respectively, with 9 bases between them. The CDR3 nucleotides read TGCGCCAGCAGTGAGTCGGGCCGCTACTACGAGCAGTACTTC. Amino acid sequence: CASSESGRYYEQYF.

The rearrangement uses TRBV19 and TRBJ1-5; tentatively, D is TRBD1 (6 bases). With 3 bases removed from V and 4 bases from J, the gap between germline ends came to 16 bases. CDR1 and CDR2 (germline): LNHDA, SQIVND (reference sequence). The CDR3 is 16 amino acids. DNA of the CDR3: TGTGCCAGTAGTATTCCCAGGGGTTGGGGGAATCAGCCCCAGCATTTT. Amino acids: CASSIPRGWGNQPQHF.

The V call is TRBV11-3, the J call TRBJ2-3; D uncertain. There are 13 residues in the CDR3. The germline V and J ends were trimmed by 3 bases and 5 bases, with 9 bases remaining between them. Germline loops: CDR1 SGHNT, CDR2 YENEEA. The CDR3 reads CASSFARRDTQYF. The CDR3 region has the DNA TGTGCCAGCAGCTTTGCGAGGAGAGATACGCAGTATTTT.

The chain has TRBV29-1 and TRBJ2-1, with TRBD2 matching over 7 bases. Germline V lookup: CDR1 SQVTM, CDR2 ANQGSEA. There are 16 residues in the CDR3. Unmatched junction bases numbered 11, after V lost 3 bases and J lost 3 bases. CDR3 residues: CSVEGGAGGFYNEQFF. In DNA, the CDR3 is TGCAGCGTTGAGGGTGGGGCCGGGGGGTTCTACAATGAGCAGTTCTTC.

The CDR3 DNA follows: TGTGCCAGCAGGAGGACGGACTCCTACGAGCAGTACTTC. Encoded protein: CASRRTDSYEQYF. The J gene is TRBJ2-7, the V gene TRBV6-5; D ambiguous. Deletions cut 6 bases from V and 0 bases from J, with 9 bases between. The germline CDR1 and CDR2 sequences are MNHEY and SVGAGI. The CDR3 length is 13 residues.

The rearrangement joins TRBV5-6 to TRBJ1-1; D ambiguous. Trimming cost V 3 bases and J 8 bases, with 23 bases left between them. The CDR3 length is 16 residues. Germline CDR1 is SGHDT and CDR2 is YYEEEE. CDR3 loop: CASSSSSRTRGAEAFF. CDR3 nucleotide sequence: TGTGCCAGCAGCTCGTCGAGCAGGACCCGCGGCGCCGAAGCTTTCTTT.

The rearrangement uses TRBV2 and TRBJ2-5; 8 bases map to TRBD1. Trimming at V came to 4 bases and at J to 5 bases, leaving 6 bases not matched to a gene. Germline CDR1 reads SNHLY; CDR2 reads FYNNEI. This CDR3 has 14 amino acids. CDR3 sequence reads: CASSASGGLETQYF. The CDR3 nucleotides are TGTGCCAGCAGTGCCTCAGGGGGCTTGGAGACCCAGTACTTC. Variable domain in full (rest from reference TRBV2 and TRBJ2-5): EPEVTQTPSHQVTQMGQEVILRCVPISNHLYFYWYRQILGQKVEFLVSFYNNEISEKSEIFDDQFSVERPDGSNFTLKIRSTKLEDSAMYFCASSASGGLETQYFGPGTRLLVL.

This chain joins TRBV4-2 and TRBJ2-5, with 12 bases aligning to TRBD2. The CDR3 runs 18 residues. With V trimmed by 0 bases and J by 4 bases, 9 bases remained unmatched. Germline CDR1 reads LGHNA; CDR2 reads YNFKEQ. CDR3 coding DNA: TGTGCCAGCAGCCAAGAGAAGGAGCCACTAGCGGGGGGAGAGACCCAGTACTTC. Its translation: CASSQEKEPLAGGETQYF.

V and J are TRBV29-1 and TRBJ2-5, with D maybe TRBD2 (5 bases). Trimming shortened V by 7 bases and J by 5 bases, and 17 bases separated the two germline ends. This CDR3 contains 13 residues. Per germline, CDR1 SQVTM and CDR2 ANQGSEA. CDR3 loop: CSGLLVGKETQYF. The CDR3 DNA reads as TGCAGCGGGCTCTTGGTCGGGAAGGAGACCCAGTACTTC. Supplemented by reference TRBV29-1 and TRBJ2-5, the full variable domain reads SAVISQKPSRDICQRGTSLTIQCQVDSQVTMMFWYRQQPGQSLTLIATANQGSEATYESGFVIDKFPISRPNLTFSTLTVSNMSPEDSSIYLCSGLLVGKETQYFGPGTRLLVL.

The V call is TRBV19, the J call TRBJ2-2; 11 nucleotides match TRBD2. Per germline, CDR1 LNHDA and CDR2 SQIVND (reference sequence). V lost 6 bases to trimming and J lost 4 bases; unmatched junction nucleotides: 4. The CDR3 is made up of 15 amino acids. The CDR3 is CASSYGLAGTGELFF. CDR3 DNA: TGTGCCAGTAGCTATGGACTAGCGGGCACCGGGGAGCTGTTTTTT.

A single count supports this clone. This chain links TRBV15 with TRBJ1-2; D unclear. Germline V gives CDR1 LNHNV, CDR2 YYDKDF (reference sequence). The CDR3 has 15 amino acids. V was trimmed by 0 bases and J by 4 bases, leaving 12 bases between them. This CDR3 reads CATSRETSRVYGYTF. CDR3 nucleotides: TGTGCCACCAGCAGAGAGACCTCGAGGGTCTATGGCTACACCTTC.

V and J are TRBV11-1 and TRBJ1-2; unclear D gene. The CDR3 has 14 residues. Germline loops: CDR1 SGHAT, CDR2 FQDESV (reference sequence). The ends were cut back, 3 bases at V and 5 bases at J, with 13 bases in the middle. CDR3 sequence (DNA): TGTGCCAGCAGCTTTCGAGGACGACTATATGGCTACACCTTC. Translating it yields CASSFRGRLYGYTF.

This chain uses TRBV21-1 with TRBJ1-1. TRBV21-1 is shown as a pseudogene. The CDR3 runs 17 residues. The CDR3 nucleotides are TGTGCCAGCAGCAAAGATGGAGGGGCCCTGCTGAACACTGAAGCTTTCTTT. It specifies CASSKDGGALLNTEAFF.

The CDR3 nucleotides are TGTGCCAGCAGCTCCCTAGCGCGAAGCACCGGGGAGCTGTTTTTT. Residues: CASSSLARSTGELFF. The V and J genes are TRBV7-2 and TRBJ2-2; possibly TRBD2 for D (6 bases). This CDR3 contains 15 residues. Trimming removed 4 bases at V and 4 bases at J, with 13 bases between. The germline gives CDR1 SGHTA, CDR2 FQGNSA.

The chain recombines TRBV30 with TRBJ1-4; D is perhaps TRBD1 (6 bases). The V end lost 0 bases, the J end lost 8 bases, and 25 bases lay between the germline ends. This CDR3 is built from 18 residues. Germline CDR1 reads GTSNPN; CDR2 reads SVGIG (reference sequence). The CDR3 DNA is TGTGCCTGGAGTGTATCCCCCTTACTACAGGGTTCCTACGAAAAACTGTTTTTT. Encoded protein: CAWSVSPLLQGSYEKLFF.

This clone has just one count. The chain uses TRBV6-9 and TRBJ1-5; unclear D gene. The CDR3 totals 16 residues. Trimming removed 7 bases at V and 8 bases at J, with 24 bases between. From germline, CDR1 is MNHGY and CDR2 SVAAGI. The CDR3 protein is CASTRCDGDVVEPQHF. The CDR3 bases are TGTGCCAGCACCCGTTGTGACGGAGATGTTGTGGAGCCCCAGCATTTT.

This clone was seen a single time. V is TRBV19 and J is TRBJ2-1, with TRBD2 as a possible D gene (6 bases). V was shortened by 2 bases and J by 11 bases, with 22 bases between the two germline ends. Germline V lookup: CDR1 LNHDA, CDR2 SQIVND (reference sequence). This CDR3 region has 16 residues. The CDR3 nucleotides are TGTGCCAGTAGTATAACCCCCGGTTTGGTAGCGGTACAGCAGTTCTTC. Residues: CASSITPGLVAVQQFF.

The V and J genes are TRBV7-9 and TRBJ2-3; 8 bases are shared with TRBD2. The germline gives CDR1 SEHNR, CDR2 FQNEAQ (reference sequence). The CDR3 is made up of 13 amino acids. Unmatched junction bases numbered 5, after V lost 7 bases and J lost 5 bases. CDR3 nucleotides: TGTGCCAGCACCACTGCGGGGGGAGATACGCAGTATTTT. It is translated as CASTTAGGDTQYF.

Regarding this clone: One end of the junction varies from germline; a read error may be responsible. The chain recombines TRBV7-7 with TRBJ2-3; D might be TRBD2 (5 bases). This CDR3 contains 14 residues. The germline V gene has CDR1 SSHAT and CDR2 FNYEAQ (reference sequence). The CDR3 nucleotides read TGTGCTAGCAGCTTAGAGGGTCCCACAGATACGCAGTATTTT. As protein: CASSLEGPTDTQYF.

The chain has TRBV7-2 and TRBJ2-7; 10 nucleotides align to TRBD1. In germline, CDR1 is SGHTA, CDR2 FQGNSA. V gave up 5 bases and J gave up 4 bases; unmatched junction bases: 11. The CDR3 is 16 residues long. The chain's CDR3 is CASSDPPGTGDYEQYF. CDR3 DNA sequence: TGTGCCAGCAGCGACCCGCCGGGGACAGGGGATTACGAGCAGTACTTC.

The chain carries TRBV11-3 and TRBJ2-1, with a possible D match to TRBD1 (7 bases). Germline V gene data show CDR1 as SGHNT and CDR2 as YENEEA. This CDR3 is 15 amino acids long. V lost 5 bases and J 5 bases, leaving 16 bases between the germline ends. The CDR3 region is CASSTWGDRNNEQFF. The DNA of the CDR3 is TGTGCCAGCAGCACCTGGGGGGACAGAAACAATGAGCAGTTCTTC.

J is TRBJ2-7 and V is TRBV6-6; D remains unclear. The CDR3 extends over 14 amino acids. Trimming shortened V by 0 bases and J by 3 bases, and 9 bases separated the two germline ends. In germline, CDR1 is MNHNY, CDR2 SVGAGI (reference sequence). CDR3 DNA sequence: TGTGCCAGCAGTTACTCGGGCAACCACTACGAGCAGTACTTC. It is translated as CASSYSGNHYEQYF.

V gene TRBV6-6 combines with J gene TRBJ2-7; D perhaps matches TRBD2 (6 bases). Trimming stripped 8 bases from V and 3 bases from J, with 11 bases between. Per the germline V gene, CDR1 is MNHNY and CDR2 is SVGAGI (reference sequence). This CDR3 has 12 residues. In DNA form, the CDR3 reads TGTGCCAGCGGGGACTCGCACTACGAGCAGTACTTC. This sequence encodes CASGDSHYEQYF.

The CDR3 region has the DNA TGCAGCGTTGAACCGCAGGGAGAGACCCAGTACTTC. It is translated as CSVEPQGETQYF. This chain joins TRBV29-1 and TRBJ2-5; possible D gene TRBD1, 5 bases. Deletions cut 2 bases from V and 4 bases from J, with 8 bases between. The CDR3 extends over 12 amino acids. Germline loops: CDR1 SQVTM, CDR2 ANQGSEA.

The V call is TRBV7-2, the J call TRBJ2-3; 7 bases line up with TRBD2. Unmatched junction bases numbered 12, after V lost 5 bases and J lost 1 base. The CDR3 runs 17 residues. The V gene's germline CDR1 is SGHTA and CDR2 FQGNSA. CDR3: CASSPRAGLGRTDTQYF. The CDR3 DNA reads as TGTGCCAGCAGCCCTAGAGCCGGACTAGGTCGCACAGATACGCAGTATTTT.